Below are 12 T cell receptor beta chains sequenced from a single sample in a study of blood T cells in healthy people across ages. PCR was performed a second time for roughly 7 to 12 cycles using a sample-barcoded 5' primer and a J-beta primer mix. MiXCR was run by TCRdb on the 5' RACE reads, yielding one entry per CDR3 protein. This sample yields about 640,000 distinct CDR3 sequences, of which roughly 58% are seen a single time; roughly 34% belongs to the top ten. Sequenced sample: blood. The receptors were gathered from a man between 60 and 70 years old in good health.

This chain joins TRBV7-2 and TRBJ2-7, with a weak D call TRBD1 (6 bases). There are 14 residues in the CDR3. Looked up from germline, CDR1 is SGHTA and CDR2 is FQGNSA. Between the trimmed V and J ends, which lost 0 bases and 9 bases, there was a span of 15 bases. The CDR3 DNA is TGTGCCAGCAGCTTAGCCGACCTCGGCAGGGGGCAGTACTTC. Its protein is CASSLADLGRGQYF.

The chain carries TRBV20-1 and TRBJ2-1; possible D gene TRBD1, 6 bases. The CDR3 totals 22 residues. Trimming shortened V by 0 bases and J by 0 bases, and 30 bases separated the two germline ends. Germline-derived CDR1 and CDR2 are DFQATT and SNEGSKA (reference sequence). CDR3 protein: CSARDAGRGAVLGPDSYNEQFF. The CDR3 DNA sequence: TGCAGTGCTAGAGATGCGGGCAGGGGAGCCGTCCTTGGTCCAGACTCCTACAATGAGCAGTTCTTC.

The rearrangement uses TRBV18 and TRBJ1-1; D unresolved. This CDR3 region has 13 residues. In germline, CDR1 is KGHSH, CDR2 LQKENI. V was clipped by 2 bases and J by 3 bases, with 7 bases between them. The CDR3 is CASSPGFDTEAFF. CDR3 nucleotides: TGTGCCAGCTCACCAGGGTTTGACACTGAAGCTTTCTTT. The full variable domain, in which reference TRBV18 and TRBJ1-1 provide the parts outside the CDR3, is NAGVMQNPRHLVRRRGQEARLRCSPMKGHSHVYWYRQLPEEGLKFMVYLQKENIIDESGMPKERFSAEFPKEGPSILRIQQVVRGDSAAYFCASSPGFDTEAFFGQGTRLTVV.

The genes are TRBV27 and TRBJ1-6; D is perhaps TRBD1 (5 bases). Germline V gives CDR1 MNHEY, CDR2 SMNVEV (reference sequence). The CDR3 runs to 15 residues. V was trimmed by 3 bases and J by 7 bases, leaving 13 bases between them. The CDR3 protein is CASSFEGTRNSPLHF. The CDR3 region has the DNA TGTGCCAGCAGTTTTGAGGGGACGAGGAATTCACCCCTCCACTTT.

This clonotype has a single count. A much larger clone sits a single nucleotide away, making a read error possible. The chain recombines TRBV7-8 with TRBJ2-5, with D possibly TRBD2 on 6 matching bases. Trimming pared 2 bases from V and 4 bases from J, leaving 14 bases between. Per germline, CDR1 SGHVS and CDR2 FQNEAQ. The CDR3 contains 15 residues. The CDR3 is CASSLTRGRRETQYF. Here the CDR3 DNA reads TGTGCCAGCAGCTTAACGCGGGGAAGGCGAGAGACCCAGTACTTC.

This chain joins TRBV3-1 and TRBJ2-1, with D possibly TRBD2 on 6 matching bases. Germline values: CDR1 LGHDT, CDR2 YNNKEL (reference sequence). V lost 3 bases, J lost 5 bases, and 14 bases lay in between. The length of the CDR3 is 15 residues. The CDR3 loop is CASSQDFSGHNEQFF. DNA of the CDR3: TGTGCCAGCAGCCAGGACTTTAGCGGACACAATGAGCAGTTCTTC.

The sample holds a few counts of this clonotype. J is TRBJ2-7 and V is TRBV5-5, with 12 positions matching TRBD1. CDR3 size: 18 residues. With V trimmed by 3 bases and J by 2 bases, 12 bases remained unmatched. CDR1 and CDR2 (germline): SGHKS, YYEKEE (reference sequence). The CDR3 region is CASSSTPGQGARAYEQYF. The CDR3 nucleotides are TGTGCCAGCAGCTCCACCCCGGGACAGGGGGCAAGGGCCTACGAGCAGTACTTC.

The count of this clonotype is one. J is TRBJ2-4 and V is TRBV5-1; 8 bases are a match to TRBD1. TRBJ2-7 matches the DNA end more closely, so the J call is doubtful. CDR1 SGHRS and CDR2 YFSETQ come from the germline V gene. The CDR3 spans 13 residues. CDR3 DNA: TGCGCCAGCAGCCCTGTACAGGGGGTCGAGCAGTACTTC. Translated: CASSPVQGVEQYF.

This clonotype appeared a few times. The DNA of the CDR3 is TGTGCCAGCACCCGTCTAGCGGGGGCCTACAATGAGCAGTTCTTC. Residues: CASTRLAGAYNEQFF. This chain links TRBV12-3 or TRBV12-4 with TRBJ2-1; 10 bases are shared with TRBD2. CDR3 length: 15 residues. Trimming cost V 7 bases and J 2 bases; bases outside gene matches: 5.

The V gene is TRBV14, the J gene TRBJ2-7; a weak D match, TRBD1 (5 bases). The length of the CDR3 is 15 residues. Trimming stripped 5 bases from V and 1 base from J, with 15 bases between. CDR1 and CDR2 (germline): SGHDN, FVKESK. CDR3 sequence reads: CASSEGRPGSYEQYF. The CDR3 DNA reads as TGTGCCAGCAGCGAAGGTCGCCCAGGGTCCTACGAGCAGTACTTC.

Only a few counts were recorded for this clonotype. The V and J genes are TRBV7-2 and TRBJ2-5, with D hard to call. V dropped 5 bases and J dropped 2 bases, with 18 bases sitting between them. CDR3 length equals 16 residues. Germline CDR1 SGHTA, CDR2 FQGNSA. The CDR3 nucleotides read TGTGCCAGCAGCCTCACCCTTGTATCGGCGCAAGAGACCCAGTACTTC. Its translation: CASSLTLVSAQETQYF.

The chain joins TRBV4-3 to TRBJ2-3; a weak D match, TRBD2 (6 bases). Deletions cut 0 bases from V and 7 bases from J, with 14 bases between. This CDR3 spans 15 amino acids. From germline, CDR1 is LGHNA and CDR2 YSLEER. DNA of the CDR3: TGCGCCAGCAGCCAAGAAATCACGCGGGGACATACGCAGTATTTT. Translated: CASSQEITRGHTQYF.